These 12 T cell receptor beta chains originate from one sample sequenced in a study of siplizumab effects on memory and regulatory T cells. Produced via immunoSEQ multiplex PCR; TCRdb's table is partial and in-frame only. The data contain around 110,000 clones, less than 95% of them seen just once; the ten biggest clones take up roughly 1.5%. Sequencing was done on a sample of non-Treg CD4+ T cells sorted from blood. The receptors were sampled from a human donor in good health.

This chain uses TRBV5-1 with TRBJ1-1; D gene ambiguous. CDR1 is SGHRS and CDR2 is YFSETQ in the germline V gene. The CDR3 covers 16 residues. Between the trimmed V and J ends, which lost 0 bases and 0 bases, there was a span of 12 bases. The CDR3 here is CASSLAPERMNTEAFF. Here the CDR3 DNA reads TGCGCCAGCAGCTTGGCCCCGGAGAGAATGAACACTGAAGCTTTCTTT.

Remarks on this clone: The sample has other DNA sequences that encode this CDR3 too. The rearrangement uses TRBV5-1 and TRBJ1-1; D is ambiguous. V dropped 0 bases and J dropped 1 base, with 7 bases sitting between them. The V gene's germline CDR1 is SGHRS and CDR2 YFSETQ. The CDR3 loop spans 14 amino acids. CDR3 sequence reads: CASSLDGGNTEAFF. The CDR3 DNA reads TGCGCCAGCAGCTTGGACGGCGGGAACACTGAAGCTTTCTTT.

In DNA form, the CDR3 reads TGTGCCAGCAGCTTGGACAGAAACAATCAGCCCCAGCATTTT. It is translated as CASSLDRNNQPQHF. J is TRBJ1-5 and V is TRBV5-6; D is uncertain. CDR1 and CDR2 from the germline V gene are SGHDT and YYEEEE. The ends were cut back, 0 bases at V and 3 bases at J, with 7 bases in the middle. The CDR3 spans 14 residues.

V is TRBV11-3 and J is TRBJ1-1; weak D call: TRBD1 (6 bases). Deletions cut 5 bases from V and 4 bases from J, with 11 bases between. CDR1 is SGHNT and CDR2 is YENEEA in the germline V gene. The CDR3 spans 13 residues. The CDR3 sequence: CASSQGGTTEAFF. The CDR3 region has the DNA TGTGCCAGCAGCCAAGGGGGGACCACTGAAGCTTTCTTT.

The CDR3 spells CASSMRGAVPNNEQFF. CDR3 nucleotides: TGTGCCAGTAGTATGAGGGGAGCCGTCCCAAATAATGAGCAGTTCTTC. The chain employs TRBV19 and TRBJ2-1; either TRBD1 or TRBD2 may fit D (5 bases each). CDR3 size: 16 residues. Germline values: CDR1 LNHDA, CDR2 SQIVND (reference sequence). V was cut by 3 bases and J by 7 bases, with 19 bases left in between.

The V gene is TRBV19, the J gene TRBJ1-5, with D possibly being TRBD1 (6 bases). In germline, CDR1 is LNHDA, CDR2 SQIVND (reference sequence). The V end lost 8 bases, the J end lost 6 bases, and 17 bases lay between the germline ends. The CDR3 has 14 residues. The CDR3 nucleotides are TGTGCCAGTCTCGAGGGGGGGCTTGGTCAGCCCCAGCATTTT. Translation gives CASLEGGLGQPQHF.

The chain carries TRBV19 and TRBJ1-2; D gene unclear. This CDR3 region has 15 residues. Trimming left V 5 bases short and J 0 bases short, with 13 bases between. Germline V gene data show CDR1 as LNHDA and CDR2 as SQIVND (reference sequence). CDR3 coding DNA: TGTGCCAGTAGTCAGCGACGGCCAACTAACTATGGCTACACCTTC. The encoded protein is CASSQRRPTNYGYTF.

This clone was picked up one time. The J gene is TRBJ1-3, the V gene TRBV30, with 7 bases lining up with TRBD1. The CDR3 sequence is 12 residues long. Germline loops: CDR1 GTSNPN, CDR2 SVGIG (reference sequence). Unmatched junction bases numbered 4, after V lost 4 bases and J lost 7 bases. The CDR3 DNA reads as TGTGCCTGGACAGGGGGAAGGAACACCATATATTTT. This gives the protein CAWTGGRNTIYF.

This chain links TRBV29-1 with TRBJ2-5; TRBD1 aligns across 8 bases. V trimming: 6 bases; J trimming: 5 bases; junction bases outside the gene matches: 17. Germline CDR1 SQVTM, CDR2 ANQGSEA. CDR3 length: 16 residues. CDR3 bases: TGCAGCGTCCCGAGGACAGGGACCTTGGCTTGGGAGACCCAGTACTTC. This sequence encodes CSVPRTGTLAWETQYF.

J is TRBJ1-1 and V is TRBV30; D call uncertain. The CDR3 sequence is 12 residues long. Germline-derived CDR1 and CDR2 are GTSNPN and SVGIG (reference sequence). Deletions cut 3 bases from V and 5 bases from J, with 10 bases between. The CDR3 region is CAWRQDETEAFF. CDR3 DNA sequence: TGTGCCTGGAGACAAGATGAGACTGAAGCTTTCTTT. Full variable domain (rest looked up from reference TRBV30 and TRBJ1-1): SQTIHQWPATLVQPVGSPLSLECTVEGTSNPNLYWYRQAAGRGLQLLFYSVGIGQISSEVPQNLSASRPQDRQFILSSKKLLLSDSGFYLCAWRQDETEAFFGQGTRLTVV.

CDR3 amino acids: CASGLAGGGDTQYF. The CDR3 coding sequence is TGTGCCAGCGGACTCGCCGGGGGGGGAGATACGCAGTATTTT. The chain joins TRBV6-5 to TRBJ2-3; TRBD2 matches at 8 bases. CDR3 length: 14 residues. V was pared by 8 bases and J by 5 bases, with 9 bases of the junction left unmatched. Germline CDR1 is MNHEY and CDR2 is SVGAGI.

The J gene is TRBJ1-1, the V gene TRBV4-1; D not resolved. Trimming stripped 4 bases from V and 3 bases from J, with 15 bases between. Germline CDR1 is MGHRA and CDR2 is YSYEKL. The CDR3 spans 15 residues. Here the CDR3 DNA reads TGCGCCAGCAGCCCCTACATACTTTCGGACACTGAAGCTTTCTTT. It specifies CASSPYILSDTEAFF.